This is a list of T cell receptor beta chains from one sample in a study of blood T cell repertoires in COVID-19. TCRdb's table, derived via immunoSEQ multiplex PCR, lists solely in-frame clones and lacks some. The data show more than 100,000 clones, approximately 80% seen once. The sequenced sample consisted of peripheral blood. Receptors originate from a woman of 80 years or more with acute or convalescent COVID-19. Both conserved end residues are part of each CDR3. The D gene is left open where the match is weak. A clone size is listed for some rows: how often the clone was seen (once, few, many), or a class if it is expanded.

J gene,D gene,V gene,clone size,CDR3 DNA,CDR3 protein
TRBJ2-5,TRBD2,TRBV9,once,TGTGCCAGCAGCCTAGCGGGGGGGCGAGAGACCCAGTACTTC,CASSLAGGRETQYF
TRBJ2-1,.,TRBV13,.,TGTGCCAGCAGCTTAGTAGGGGGTTACAATGAGCAGTTCTTC,CASSLVGGYNEQFF
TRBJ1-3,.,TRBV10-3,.,TGTGCCATCAGTGAGAACACCTCTGGAAACACCATATATTTT,CAISENTSGNTIYF
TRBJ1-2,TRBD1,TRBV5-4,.,TGTGCCAGCAGGCTAACAGGGGGTTCCTATGGCTACACCTTC,CASRLTGGSYGYTF
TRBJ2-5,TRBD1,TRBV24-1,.,TGTGCCACCAGGGACAGGGTACAAGAGACCCAGTACTTC,CATRDRVQETQYF
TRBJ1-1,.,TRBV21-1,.,TGTGCCAGCAGCAAAGCCGTCGTGAACACTGAAGCTTTCTTT,CASSKAVVNTEAFF
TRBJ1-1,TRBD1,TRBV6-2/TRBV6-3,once,TGTGCCAGCAGTCCCCGGGACAGGGATCTTTTCGGACCGAACACTGAAGCTTTCTTT,CASSPRDRDLFGPNTEAFF
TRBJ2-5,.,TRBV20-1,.,TGCAGTGCCCCCGGCCAGGTCACCCAGTACTTC,CSAPGQVTQYF
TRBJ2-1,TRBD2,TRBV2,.,TGTGCCAGCAGTGAACCGCGGACTAGCGGGAGGGGGGCATTCAATGAGCAGTTCTTC,CASSEPRTSGRGAFNEQFF
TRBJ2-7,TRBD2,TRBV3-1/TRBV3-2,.,TGTGCCAGCTCCATTGGACTAGCAGGCAAGCAGTACTTC,CASSIGLAGKQYF
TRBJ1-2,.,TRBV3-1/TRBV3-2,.,TGTGCCAGCAGCCAAGACTTACAGATTGTCAATGGCTACACCTTC,CASSQDLQIVNGYTF
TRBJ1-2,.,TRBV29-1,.,TGCAGCGTTGAGGGTGGACAAGGTTGGGGCTACACCTTC,CSVEGGQGWGYTF
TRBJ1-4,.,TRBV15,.,TGTGCCACCAGCAGAGATCGGGGTAGGGCTCCAACTAATGAAAAACTGTTTTTT,CATSRDRGRAPTNEKLFF
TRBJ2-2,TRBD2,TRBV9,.,TGTGCCAGCAGCGTAGCGGGGGGGCGCACCGGGGAGCTGTTTTTT,CASSVAGGRTGELFF
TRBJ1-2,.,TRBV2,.,TGTGCCAGCAGTGAAGACAGTTTTAACTATGGCTACACCTTC,CASSEDSFNYGYTF
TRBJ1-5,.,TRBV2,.,TGTGCCAGCAGTGAACAGGTGGGTCAGATCAATCAGCCCCAGCATTTT,CASSEQVGQINQPQHF
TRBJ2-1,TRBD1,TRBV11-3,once,TGTGCCAGCAGCTCGGGGACAGGGTCCTACAATGAGCAGTTCTTC,CASSSGTGSYNEQFF
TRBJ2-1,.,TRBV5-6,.,TGTGCCAGCAGCTTGGAATCCCTGGACAAAAATGAGCAGTTCTTC,CASSLESLDKNEQFF
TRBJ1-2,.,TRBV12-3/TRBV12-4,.,TGTGCCAGCAGTTTGGGGGAGGGACGGGGCTACACCTTC,CASSLGEGRGYTF
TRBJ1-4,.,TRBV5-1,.,TGCGCCAGCAGCCTATCAGGGGAAAAACTGTTTTTT,CASSLSGEKLFF
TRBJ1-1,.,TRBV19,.,TGTGCCAGTAGCACTACAGGGAACACTGAAGCTTTCTTT,CASSTTGNTEAFF
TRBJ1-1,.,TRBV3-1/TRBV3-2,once,TGTGCCAGCAGCCAGCAAATCAGGGAATTTAGAGAAGCTTTCTTT,CASSQQIREFREAFF
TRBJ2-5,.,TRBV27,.,TGTGCCAGCAGTTTAACCGGGAGCGAGACCCAGTACTTC,CASSLTGSETQYF
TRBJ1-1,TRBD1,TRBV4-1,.,TGCGCCAGCAGCCAAGGAGACCCCAGGACAGGGCTAGGGAACACTGAAGCTTTCTTT,CASSQGDPRTGLGNTEAFF
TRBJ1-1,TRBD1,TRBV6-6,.,TGTGCCAGCAGTCGGGACAGGGGTCGTGGTGTGAACACTGAAGCTTTCTTT,CASSRDRGRGVNTEAFF
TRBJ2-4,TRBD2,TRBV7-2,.,TGTGCCAGCAGCCGTAGCGGGGGGGCGGCCCCGGGAGCCAAAAACATTCAGTACTTC,CASSRSGGAAPGAKNIQYF
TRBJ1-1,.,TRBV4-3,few,TGCGCCAGCAGCCACTTCTGGGGCGCTGAAGCTTTCTTT,CASSHFWGAEAFF
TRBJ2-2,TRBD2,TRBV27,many,TGTGCCAGCAGCATAGCGGGGGCCCGACTGGCCGGGGAGCTGTTTTTT,CASSIAGARLAGELFF
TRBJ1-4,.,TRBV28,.,TGTGCCAGCAAAGGAGGACCGACTAATGAAAAACTGTTTTTT,CASKGGPTNEKLFF
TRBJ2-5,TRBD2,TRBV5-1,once,TGCGCCAGCAGCTTGAACCCCAGCGGGGGAGGGTACCAAGAGACCCAGTACTTC,CASSLNPSGGGYQETQYF
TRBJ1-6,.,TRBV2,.,TGTGCCAGCAGTGGCGCCCGGGGGGAGGGGTCACCCCTCCACTTT,CASSGARGEGSPLHF
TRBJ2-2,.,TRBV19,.,TGTGCCAGTAGTATAGGTCGGGCCGGAGGAACCGGGGAGCTGTTTTTT,CASSIGRAGGTGELFF
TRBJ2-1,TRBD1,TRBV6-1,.,TGTGCCAGCAGTGAAAGACAGGGATCCTACAATGAGCAGTTCTTC,CASSERQGSYNEQFF